These T cell receptor beta chains were read from a single sample in a study of T-cell reconstitution after alpha-beta-depleted transplantation in children. One entry per CDR3 protein, called by TCRdb with MiXCR from the PCR reads. The table includes some 200,000 distinct CDR3 sequences, approximately 9.8% detected once. The sequenced sample was PBMCs from the stem cell graft donor, obtained from the stem cell graft. The receptors come from a human donor who donated a stem cell graft to a child with SCID. Both conserved end residues are part of each CDR3. The D gene is left open where the match is weak. Not every row has a clone size; where given, it reads once, few, many or a size class.

CDR3 protein: CASSKGLITEAFF
CDR3 DNA: TGTGCCAGCAGTAAGGGACTGATCACTGAAGCTTTCTTT
D gene: .
CDR3 length: 13
J gene: TRBJ1-1
clone size: many
V gene: TRBV6-1

CDR3 protein: CASSPYGLGNQPQHF
CDR3 DNA: TGTGCCAGCTCACCATACGGGTTGGGCAATCAGCCCCAGCATTTT
D gene: .
CDR3 length: 15
J gene: TRBJ1-5
clone size: .
V gene: TRBV18

CDR3 protein: CASSSDAKATDTQYF
CDR3 DNA: TGCGCCAGCAGCTCGGACGCAAAGGCCACAGATACGCAGTATTTT
D gene: .
CDR3 length: 15
J gene: TRBJ2-3
clone size: many
V gene: TRBV5-1

CDR3 protein: CASSYPPGQTRGYTF
CDR3 DNA: TGTGCCAGCAGTTACCCCCCGGGACAGACCCGGGGCTACACCTTC
D gene: TRBD1
CDR3 length: 15
J gene: TRBJ1-2
clone size: many
V gene: TRBV6-2/TRBV6-3

CDR3 protein: CSVDYQGTDTQYF
CDR3 DNA: TGCAGCGTTGACTACCAGGGGACAGATACGCAGTATTTT
D gene: .
CDR3 length: 13
J gene: TRBJ2-3
clone size: .
V gene: TRBV29-1

CDR3 protein: CASSLQDNSYNSPLHF
CDR3 DNA: TGTGCCAGCAGCTTACAGGACAACTCCTATAATTCACCCCTCCACTTT
D gene: .
CDR3 length: 16
J gene: TRBJ1-6
clone size: many
V gene: TRBV7-2

CDR3 protein: CASSAQGANTEAFF
CDR3 DNA: TGTGCCAGCAGTGCACAGGGGGCGAACACTGAAGCTTTCTTT
D gene: TRBD1
CDR3 length: 14
J gene: TRBJ1-1
clone size: many
V gene: TRBV25-1

CDR3 protein: CASSQALADTQYF
CDR3 DNA: TGTGCCAGCAGCCAGGCCCTCGCAGATACGCAGTATTTT
D gene: .
CDR3 length: 13
J gene: TRBJ2-3
clone size: many
V gene: TRBV14

CDR3 protein: CASSPAAGRTDTQYF
CDR3 DNA: TGTGCCAGCAGCCCAGCTGCAGGGAGGACGGATACGCAGTATTTT
D gene: .
CDR3 length: 15
J gene: TRBJ2-3
clone size: many
V gene: TRBV14

CDR3 protein: CASSPRDFYNEQFF
CDR3 DNA: TGTGCCAGCAGCCCGAGGGACTTCTACAATGAGCAGTTCTTC
D gene: .
CDR3 length: 14
J gene: TRBJ2-1
clone size: many
V gene: TRBV11-2

CDR3 protein: CASSYTGGAGANVLTF
CDR3 DNA: TGTGCCAGCTCTTACACAGGGGGCGCGGGGGCCAACGTCCTGACTTTC
D gene: TRBD1
CDR3 length: 16
J gene: TRBJ2-6
clone size: .
V gene: TRBV18

CDR3 protein: CASRRDSPLSYNSPLHF
CDR3 DNA: TGTGCCAGCCGCCGGGACAGTCCCCTCTCCTATAATTCACCCCTCCACTTT
D gene: TRBD1
CDR3 length: 17
J gene: TRBJ1-6
clone size: many
V gene: TRBV2

CDR3 protein: CASSPYPPGSEHNEQFF
CDR3 DNA: TGTGCCAGCAGCCCTTACCCCCCGGGCAGCGAACACAATGAGCAGTTCTTC
D gene: .
CDR3 length: 17
J gene: TRBJ2-1
clone size: many
V gene: TRBV3-1

CDR3 protein: CASSQQPGLSSNEQFF
CDR3 DNA: TGTGCCAGCAGCCAACAACCGGGACTATCGAGCAATGAGCAGTTCTTC
D gene: TRBD2
CDR3 length: 16
J gene: TRBJ2-1
clone size: few
V gene: TRBV4-2

CDR3 protein: CASSLDGHPQHF
CDR3 DNA: TGCGCCAGCAGCTTGGACGGACACCCCCAGCATTTT
D gene: .
CDR3 length: 12
J gene: TRBJ1-5
clone size: many
V gene: TRBV5-1

CDR3 protein: CSAAEGYGYGYTF
CDR3 DNA: TGCAGCGCCGCGGAGGGCTATGGCTATGGCTACACCTTC
D gene: .
CDR3 length: 13
J gene: TRBJ1-2
clone size: many
V gene: TRBV29-1

CDR3 protein: CASSYTGNLNTGELFF
CDR3 DNA: TGTGCCAGCAGTTACACAGGAAATCTTAACACCGGGGAGCTGTTTTTT
D gene: .
CDR3 length: 16
J gene: TRBJ2-2
clone size: many
V gene: TRBV6-5

CDR3 protein: CSVTEAGANVLTF
CDR3 DNA: TGCAGCGTGACAGAGGCTGGGGCCAACGTCCTGACTTTC
D gene: .
CDR3 length: 13
J gene: TRBJ2-6
clone size: many
V gene: TRBV29-1

CDR3 protein: CAGGGDRARNGYTF
CDR3 DNA: TGTGCCGGCGGAGGGGACAGGGCGAGGAATGGCTACACCTTC
D gene: TRBD1
CDR3 length: 14
J gene: TRBJ1-2
clone size: many
V gene: TRBV28

CDR3 protein: CASSYSGGNQPQHF
CDR3 DNA: TGTGCCAGCAGTTATTCAGGGGGTAACCAGCCCCAGCATTTT
D gene: TRBD1
CDR3 length: 14
J gene: TRBJ1-5
clone size: many
V gene: TRBV6-2/TRBV6-3

CDR3 protein: CASSFVGFYGYTF
CDR3 DNA: TGTGCCAGCAGTTTCGTCGGTTTCTATGGCTACACCTTC
D gene: .
CDR3 length: 13
J gene: TRBJ1-2
clone size: many
V gene: TRBV27

CDR3 protein: CASSLGGPANEQFF
CDR3 DNA: TGCGCCAGCAGCTTAGGAGGGCCTGCCAATGAGCAGTTCTTC
D gene: .
CDR3 length: 14
J gene: TRBJ2-1
clone size: many
V gene: TRBV5-1

CDR3 protein: CASSLGNGGGDHTSTDTQYF
CDR3 DNA: TGTGCCAGCAGTTTAGGGAACGGCGGGGGGGACCACACTAGCACAGATACGCAGTATTTT
D gene: TRBD2
CDR3 length: 20
J gene: TRBJ2-3
clone size: many
V gene: TRBV12-3/TRBV12-4

CDR3 protein: CSATNNNEQFF
CDR3 DNA: TGCAGTGCCACAAACAACAATGAGCAGTTCTTC
D gene: .
CDR3 length: 11
J gene: TRBJ2-1
clone size: many
V gene: TRBV20-1

CDR3 protein: CASSYPGQGFHEQFF
CDR3 DNA: TGCGCCAGCAGCTATCCGGGACAGGGGTTCCATGAGCAGTTCTTC
D gene: TRBD1
CDR3 length: 15
J gene: TRBJ2-1
clone size: many
V gene: TRBV4-1

CDR3 protein: CASSEGTQGFKRYF
CDR3 DNA: TGTGCCAGCAGTGAAGGGACCCAGGGATTCAAGCGGTACTTC
D gene: .
CDR3 length: 14
J gene: TRBJ2-7
clone size: many
V gene: TRBV6-1

CDR3 protein: CASSSKGGRTPHGYTF
CDR3 DNA: TGTGCCAGCAGCTCTAAGGGGGGCAGAACGCCCCATGGCTACACCTTC
D gene: .
CDR3 length: 16
J gene: TRBJ1-2
clone size: many
V gene: TRBV7-2

CDR3 protein: CASRPDTFSNQPQHF
CDR3 DNA: TGTGCCAGCAGACCCGACACCTTTAGCAATCAGCCCCAGCATTTT
D gene: .
CDR3 length: 15
J gene: TRBJ1-5
clone size: many
V gene: TRBV5-5

CDR3 protein: CSVLRDRDQETQYF
CDR3 DNA: TGCAGCGTGCTACGGGACAGGGATCAAGAGACCCAGTACTTC
D gene: TRBD1
CDR3 length: 14
J gene: TRBJ2-5
clone size: many
V gene: TRBV29-1

CDR3 protein: CASSLFPSGGANEQYF
CDR3 DNA: TGCGCCAGCAGCTTGTTTCCTAGCGGGGGGGCTAACGAGCAGTACTTC
D gene: TRBD2
CDR3 length: 16
J gene: TRBJ2-7
clone size: many
V gene: TRBV5-1

CDR3 protein: CATRGFPGQGFSEQYF
CDR3 DNA: TGTGCCACCCGAGGTTTCCCCGGACAGGGCTTCAGCGAGCAGTACTTC
D gene: TRBD1
CDR3 length: 16
J gene: TRBJ2-7
clone size: many
V gene: TRBV6-1

CDR3 protein: CASSFRADRVGYTF
CDR3 DNA: TGTGCCAGCAGTTTTAGGGCTGATAGGGTTGGCTACACCTTC
D gene: .
CDR3 length: 14
J gene: TRBJ1-2
clone size: many
V gene: TRBV12-3/TRBV12-4

CDR3 protein: CASSRTSGHTGNEQFF
CDR3 DNA: TGTGCCAGCAGCAGGACTAGCGGCCATACGGGCAATGAGCAGTTCTTC
D gene: TRBD2
CDR3 length: 16
J gene: TRBJ2-1
clone size: .
V gene: TRBV6-1

CDR3 protein: CASSPDGGANYGYTF
CDR3 DNA: TGTGCCAGCAGCCCCGACGGTGGAGCTAACTATGGCTACACCTTC
D gene: .
CDR3 length: 15
J gene: TRBJ1-2
clone size: many
V gene: TRBV12-3/TRBV12-4

CDR3 protein: CASSLGGLANYNEQFF
CDR3 DNA: TGCGCCAGCAGCTTGGGTGGGCTAGCAAACTACAATGAGCAGTTCTTC
D gene: .
CDR3 length: 16
J gene: TRBJ2-1
clone size: .
V gene: TRBV5-1

CDR3 protein: CASSAVNGNTIYF
CDR3 DNA: TGTGCCAGCAGTGCCGTAAATGGAAACACCATATATTTT
D gene: .
CDR3 length: 13
J gene: TRBJ1-3
clone size: .
V gene: TRBV25-1

CDR3 protein: CSAPDRPLVTQYF
CDR3 DNA: TGCAGTGCCCCCGACAGACCCTTAGTTACGCAGTATTTT
D gene: .
CDR3 length: 13
J gene: TRBJ2-3
clone size: many
V gene: TRBV20-1

CDR3 protein: CASSQDFRGQGNSPLHF
CDR3 DNA: TGCGCCAGCAGCCAAGATTTCAGGGGACAGGGAAATTCACCCCTCCACTTT
D gene: TRBD1
CDR3 length: 17
J gene: TRBJ1-6
clone size: many
V gene: TRBV4-1

CDR3 protein: CASSLWGQVTYEQYF
CDR3 DNA: TGTGCCAGCAGCTTATGGGGCCAGGTTACCTACGAGCAGTACTTC
D gene: .
CDR3 length: 15
J gene: TRBJ2-7
clone size: many
V gene: TRBV7-9

CDR3 protein: CASSQDSGQGLNEQFF
CDR3 DNA: TGCGCCAGCAGCCAAGATTCGGGACAGGGTCTGAATGAGCAGTTCTTC
D gene: TRBD1
CDR3 length: 16
J gene: TRBJ2-1
clone size: many
V gene: TRBV4-1

CDR3 protein: CATSGRSTDTQYF
CDR3 DNA: TGTGCCACCAGTGGCAGGAGCACAGATACGCAGTATTTT
D gene: .
CDR3 length: 13
J gene: TRBJ2-3
clone size: many
V gene: TRBV24-1

CDR3 protein: CSARVLGRADNEQFF
CDR3 DNA: TGCAGTGCTAGAGTTTTGGGCAGGGCTGACAATGAGCAGTTCTTC
D gene: .
CDR3 length: 15
J gene: TRBJ2-1
clone size: many
V gene: TRBV20-1

CDR3 protein: CASSLSGRGADTQYF
CDR3 DNA: TGTGCCAGCAGTTTGTCAGGGCGTGGGGCAGATACGCAGTATTTT
D gene: .
CDR3 length: 15
J gene: TRBJ2-3
clone size: many
V gene: TRBV6-5

CDR3 protein: CASSLEKRVPNQPQHF
CDR3 DNA: TGTGCCAGCAGTCTAGAGAAAAGGGTGCCGAATCAGCCCCAGCATTTT
D gene: .
CDR3 length: 16
J gene: TRBJ1-5
clone size: many
V gene: TRBV12-3/TRBV12-4

CDR3 protein: CASTLLGGLDAGELFF
CDR3 DNA: TGTGCCAGCACCTTACTTGGCGGGCTGGATGCCGGGGAGCTGTTTTTT
D gene: .
CDR3 length: 16
J gene: TRBJ2-2
clone size: many
V gene: TRBV7-8

CDR3 protein: CASREQGAQPQHF
CDR3 DNA: TGTGCCAGCAGAGAACAGGGGGCCCAGCCCCAGCATTTT
D gene: TRBD1
CDR3 length: 13
J gene: TRBJ1-5
clone size: many
V gene: TRBV12-3/TRBV12-4

CDR3 protein: CASSQEGQRYGYTF
CDR3 DNA: TGTGCCAGCAGCCAAGAAGGCCAACGATATGGCTACACCTTC
D gene: .
CDR3 length: 14
J gene: TRBJ1-2
clone size: many
V gene: TRBV3-1

CDR3 protein: CASSLSQGASYEQYF
CDR3 DNA: TGCGCCAGCAGCTTGTCCCAGGGGGCGAGCTACGAGCAGTACTTC
D gene: TRBD1
CDR3 length: 15
J gene: TRBJ2-7
clone size: many
V gene: TRBV5-1

CDR3 protein: CASSVEGTAEAFF
CDR3 DNA: TGTGCCAGCAGTGTGGAGGGGACGGCTGAAGCTTTCTTT
D gene: .
CDR3 length: 13
J gene: TRBJ1-1
clone size: many
V gene: TRBV2

CDR3 protein: CASSLEATSGNTIYF
CDR3 DNA: TGCGCCAGCAGCTTGGAAGCGACATCTGGAAACACCATATATTTT
D gene: .
CDR3 length: 15
J gene: TRBJ1-3
clone size: many
V gene: TRBV5-1

CDR3 protein: CASSLLSAAGGQEQFF
CDR3 DNA: TGCGCCAGCAGCTTGTTATCTGCAGCGGGGGGGCAGGAGCAGTTCTTC
D gene: TRBD2
CDR3 length: 16
J gene: TRBJ2-1
clone size: many
V gene: TRBV5-1

CDR3 protein: CASSFVPGRATNTEAFF
CDR3 DNA: TGTGCCAGCAGCTTTGTTCCGGGACGGGCGACGAACACTGAAGCTTTCTTT
D gene: .
CDR3 length: 17
J gene: TRBJ1-1
clone size: .
V gene: TRBV5-5

CDR3 protein: CASKTTRGVAEQFF
CDR3 DNA: TGCGCCAGCAAAACGACCAGGGGGGTTGCTGAGCAGTTCTTC
D gene: .
CDR3 length: 14
J gene: TRBJ2-1
clone size: many
V gene: TRBV5-1

CDR3 protein: CASTQRGFNQPQHF
CDR3 DNA: TGTGCCAGCACCCAGAGGGGATTCAATCAGCCCCAGCATTTT
D gene: .
CDR3 length: 14
J gene: TRBJ1-5
clone size: many
V gene: TRBV2

CDR3 protein: CASSPTTGNTEAFF
CDR3 DNA: TGCGCCAGCAGCCCCACGACAGGGAACACTGAAGCTTTCTTT
D gene: .
CDR3 length: 14
J gene: TRBJ1-1
clone size: many
V gene: TRBV4-3